This T cell receptor (beta chain) comes out of a study of CD8 T cells in ankylosing spondylitis. Findings of the study overall: Within peripheral blood, clones linked to disease were CD8+ and relatively rare.

TCRdb passed the 5' RACE reads through MiXCR, listing each CDR3 protein once. The table lists 150,000 to 200,000 distinct CDR3 sequences, 25% to 35% of them singletons, with about 5.5% in the top ten. With 6 bases clipped from V and 2 bases from J, the junction kept 10 bases outside the gene matches. CDR1 and CDR2 (germline): DFQATT, SNEGSKA (reference sequence). The CDR3 has 14 amino acids. This clonotype has just a few counts. What it recognizes is unknown. The sequenced sample was synovial fluid, either unsorted or a sorted T cell fraction (not recorded which). This clonotype was sampled from a male donor with ankylosing spondylitis. This chain joins TRBV20-1 and TRBJ2-7; 7 bases align to TRBD1. CDR3 in amino acids: CSARPRDRTYEQYF. In nucleotides, the CDR3 is TGCAGTGCACGCCCCCGGGACAGAACCTACGAGCAGTACTTC.